These T cell receptor beta chains were read from a single sample in a study of blood T cell repertoires in COVID-19. Sequencing was performed with immunoSEQ multiplex PCR; in TCRdb, only in-frame clones are kept and a portion is missing. The sample has 20,000 to 30,000 clones; 90% are singletons. The source material was peripheral blood. These receptors were collected from a woman aged 55-69 years with active COVID-19. CDR3s include the opening cysteine and the closing phenylalanine or tryptophan. The order of the fields is clone size, V gene, D gene, J gene, CDR3 protein, CDR3 DNA. D genes are given only for firm matches. A clone size is listed for some rows: how often the clone was seen (once, few, many), or a class if it is expanded.

size: -
V: TRBV21-1
D: -
J: TRBJ1-3
CDR3: CASSKAPQRAGGNTIYF
DNA: TGTGCCAGCAGCAAAGCTCCTCAACGCGCAGGTGGAAACACCATATATTTT

size: -
V: TRBV19
D: -
J: TRBJ1-5
CDR3: CASSRVGDSNQPQHF
DNA: TGTGCCAGTAGTCGTGTGGGAGATAGCAATCAGCCCCAGCATTTT

size: -
V: TRBV5-4
D: -
J: TRBJ1-1
CDR3: CASSRDMKEDTEAFF
DNA: TGTGCCAGCAGTCGTGATATGAAGGAGGACACTGAAGCTTTCTTT

size: -
V: TRBV11-2
D: TRBD1
J: TRBJ2-3
CDR3: CASSSRGTGTDTQYF
DNA: TGTGCCAGCAGCTCAAGAGGGACAGGCACAGATACGCAGTATTTT

size: -
V: TRBV6-5
D: TRBD2
J: TRBJ2-7
CDR3: CASSYHPGTNEQYF
DNA: TGTGCCAGCAGTTACCATCCAGGGACTAACGAGCAGTACTTC

size: -
V: TRBV9
D: TRBD2
J: TRBJ2-7
CDR3: CASSPTSGSLGEQYF
DNA: TGTGCCAGCAGCCCGACTAGCGGGAGTCTCGGCGAGCAGTACTTC

size: -
V: TRBV6-2/TRBV6-3
D: TRBD1
J: TRBJ1-6
CDR3: CASSPLQGHRLHF
DNA: TGTGCCAGCAGCCCCCTACAGGGGCACCGCCTCCACTTT

size: -
V: TRBV19
D: -
J: TRBJ2-5
CDR3: CASSILRAGPGQETQYF
DNA: TGTGCCAGTAGTATCCTTAGGGCAGGGCCGGGCCAAGAGACCCAGTACTTC

size: once
V: TRBV19
D: -
J: TRBJ1-2
CDR3: CASKQGKRAMGYTF
DNA: TGTGCCAGTAAACAGGGTAAAAGGGCAATGGGCTACACCTTC

size: -
V: TRBV21-1
D: -
J: TRBJ2-7
CDR3: CASTIGTSGTNEQYF
DNA: TGTGCCAGCACCATAGGGACTAGCGGGACTAACGAGCAGTACTTC

size: -
V: TRBV4-1
D: TRBD2
J: TRBJ2-3
CDR3: CASSQVTASGRLDTQYF
DNA: TGCGCCAGCAGCCAAGTTACGGCTAGCGGGAGGTTAGATACGCAGTATTTT

size: once
V: TRBV4-3
D: -
J: TRBJ2-3
CDR3: CASSQLLGDTDTQYF
DNA: TGCGCCAGCAGCCAATTACTAGGTGATACAGATACGCAGTATTTT

size: once
V: TRBV5-4
D: -
J: TRBJ1-2
CDR3: CASSSEGHWSGYTF
DNA: TGTGCCAGCAGCTCGGAGGGCCACTGGTCGGGCTACACCTTC

size: -
V: TRBV5-1
D: -
J: TRBJ2-7
CDR3: CASSLGDLSHREQYF
DNA: TGCGCCAGCAGCTTGGGCGATTTGAGTCACCGCGAGCAGTACTTC

size: -
V: TRBV13
D: -
J: TRBJ2-1
CDR3: CASSLASAGVSYNEQFF
DNA: TGTGCCAGCAGCTTAGCCTCCGCAGGGGTCTCCTACAATGAGCAGTTCTTC

size: -
V: TRBV5-1
D: TRBD1
J: TRBJ2-7
CDR3: CASSLVWSGGDEQYF
DNA: TGCGCCAGCAGCTTGGTCTGGTCAGGGGGCGACGAGCAGTACTTC

size: -
V: TRBV10-3
D: -
J: TRBJ1-4
CDR3: CAISDPDGTTNEKLFF
DNA: TGTGCCATCAGTGACCCGGACGGGACAACTAATGAAAAACTGTTTTTT

size: -
V: TRBV11-2
D: TRBD2
J: TRBJ2-7
CDR3: CASSLGPPGGYEQYF
DNA: TGTGCCAGCAGCTTAGGCCCCCCGGGAGGGTACGAGCAGTACTTC

size: -
V: TRBV11-3
D: TRBD2
J: TRBJ2-1
CDR3: CASGLRREIYYNEQFF
DNA: TGTGCCAGCGGGCTTCGGCGGGAGATTTACTACAATGAGCAGTTCTTC

size: -
V: TRBV3-1/TRBV3-2
D: TRBD1
J: TRBJ2-3
CDR3: CASSQGDRSTDTQYF
DNA: TGTGCCAGCAGCCAAGGGGACAGGAGCACAGATACGCAGTATTTT

size: -
V: TRBV6-5
D: TRBD2
J: TRBJ2-1
CDR3: CASSYSRLAGLDEQFF
DNA: TGTGCCAGCAGTTACTCACGACTAGCGGGCCTTGATGAGCAGTTCTTC

size: few
V: TRBV6-5
D: -
J: TRBJ2-1
CDR3: CASSYGLELDGNEQFF
DNA: TGTGCCAGCAGTTATGGACTGGAGCTCGATGGCAATGAGCAGTTCTTC

size: -
V: TRBV11-2
D: -
J: TRBJ2-1
CDR3: CASSPVAERSYNEQFF
DNA: TGTGCCAGCAGCCCCGTAGCGGAGAGATCCTACAATGAGCAGTTCTTC

size: few
V: TRBV7-8
D: TRBD2
J: TRBJ2-2
CDR3: CASSLEEREARATGELFF
DNA: TGTGCCAGCAGCTTAGAGGAGCGGGAGGCCCGAGCCACCGGGGAGCTGTTTTTT

size: -
V: TRBV11-2
D: -
J: TRBJ2-3
CDR3: CASSSTRSTQYF
DNA: TGTGCCAGCAGCTCTACTAGGTCTACGCAGTATTTT

size: -
V: TRBV4-3
D: -
J: TRBJ2-1
CDR3: CASSSTGMLYNEQFF
DNA: TGCGCCAGCAGTTCAACAGGGATGTTATACAATGAGCAGTTCTTC

size: -
V: TRBV27
D: -
J: TRBJ1-6
CDR3: CASSYGVNSPLHF
DNA: TGTGCCAGCAGTTACGGGGTGAATTCACCCCTCCACTTT

size: -
V: TRBV4-2
D: TRBD1
J: TRBJ2-3
CDR3: CASSRTGERGPDTQYF
DNA: TGTGCCAGCAGCCGGACAGGGGAAAGGGGCCCAGATACGCAGTATTTT

size: -
V: TRBV19
D: TRBD2
J: TRBJ2-3
CDR3: CASRAGGRSTDTQYF
DNA: TGTGCCAGTAGAGCGGGAGGGCGAAGCACAGATACGCAGTATTTT

size: -
V: TRBV7-2
D: TRBD1
J: TRBJ2-7
CDR3: CASSFGQGAREQYF
DNA: TGTGCCAGCAGCTTTGGCCAGGGGGCCCGGGAGCAGTACTTC

size: -
V: TRBV28
D: -
J: TRBJ2-7
CDR3: CASSLELRYEQYF
DNA: TGTGCCAGCAGTCTTGAGCTACGGTACGAGCAGTACTTC

size: -
V: TRBV24-1
D: TRBD1
J: TRBJ1-4
CDR3: CATSDPGTGNEKLFF
DNA: TGTGCCACCAGCGACCCCGGGACAGGGAATGAAAAACTGTTTTTT

size: -
V: TRBV29-1
D: -
J: TRBJ1-3
CDR3: CSVEFTTGNTIYF
DNA: TGCAGCGTTGAATTCACAACTGGAAACACCATATATTTT

size: -
V: TRBV27
D: -
J: TRBJ1-3
CDR3: CASSFNSGNTIYF
DNA: TGTGCCAGCAGTTTCAACTCTGGAAACACCATATATTTT

size: -
V: TRBV29-1
D: -
J: TRBJ2-2
CDR3: CSGGSTGELFF
DNA: TGCAGCGGAGGGAGCACCGGGGAGCTGTTTTTT

size: few
V: TRBV24-1
D: TRBD1
J: TRBJ2-7
CDR3: CATSDLRDRDEQYF
DNA: TGTGCCACCAGTGATCTCCGGGACAGGGACGAGCAGTACTTC

size: -
V: TRBV27
D: TRBD1
J: TRBJ2-3
CDR3: CASSSRGLVDTQYF
DNA: TGTGCCAGCAGTTCCAGGGGGCTTGTAGATACGCAGTATTTT

size: -
V: TRBV5-4
D: -
J: TRBJ1-6
CDR3: CASSSNRQQSAPLHF
DNA: TGTGCCAGCAGCTCGAATCGACAGCAGAGTGCACCCCTCCACTTT

size: -
V: TRBV6-5
D: TRBD1
J: TRBJ2-7
CDR3: CASTQDRRNYEQYF
DNA: TGTGCCAGCACCCAGGACAGGAGGAACTACGAGCAGTACTTC

size: once
V: TRBV7-3
D: TRBD2
J: TRBJ2-7
CDR3: CASSSGPGGAEQYF
DNA: TGTGCCAGCAGCTCCGGACCCGGGGGGGCCGAGCAGTACTTC

size: -
V: TRBV28
D: -
J: TRBJ1-2
CDR3: CASSSTTRPANYGYTF
DNA: TGTGCCAGCAGTTCCACGACACGGCCAGCTAACTATGGCTACACCTTC

size: -
V: TRBV11-3
D: -
J: TRBJ2-3
CDR3: CASSRRQGGSTDTQYF
DNA: TGTGCCAGCAGTCGACGACAGGGAGGCTCCACAGATACGCAGTATTTT

size: -
V: TRBV5-6
D: TRBD2
J: TRBJ2-7
CDR3: CASRRTSGPSYEQYF
DNA: TGTGCCAGCAGACGGACTAGCGGACCTTCCTACGAGCAGTACTTC

size: -
V: TRBV6-5
D: -
J: TRBJ2-3
CDR3: CASSQRPTDTQYF
DNA: TGTGCCAGCAGCCAGAGGCCCACAGATACGCAGTATTTT

size: -
V: TRBV6-5
D: -
J: TRBJ2-5
CDR3: CATQGSEETQYF
DNA: TGTGCCACCCAAGGGAGCGAAGAGACCCAGTACTTC

size: -
V: TRBV28
D: TRBD2
J: TRBJ2-3
CDR3: CASREGLAGDTQYF
DNA: TGTGCCAGCAGGGAAGGACTAGCGGGTGATACGCAGTATTTT

size: -
V: TRBV27
D: TRBD1
J: TRBJ2-7
CDR3: CASLRDRDSYEQYF
DNA: TGTGCCAGCCTTCGGGACAGGGATTCCTACGAGCAGTACTTC

size: -
V: TRBV28
D: TRBD2
J: TRBJ2-3
CDR3: CASRGLAEKNTQYF
DNA: TGTGCCAGCCGGGGTCTAGCGGAGAAGAATACGCAGTATTTT

size: -
V: TRBV19
D: -
J: TRBJ2-7
CDR3: CASSNAREGRYYEQYF
DNA: TGTGCCAGTAGTAACGCCCGGGAAGGGCGCTACTACGAGCAGTACTTC

size: few
V: TRBV11-2
D: -
J: TRBJ2-2
CDR3: CASSQAGVGELFF
DNA: TGTGCCAGCAGCCAAGCCGGAGTCGGGGAGCTGTTTTTT

size: -
V: TRBV7-2
D: -
J: TRBJ2-5
CDR3: CASSLVSRETQYF
DNA: TGTGCCAGCAGCTTAGTTTCTCGGGAGACCCAGTACTTC

size: -
V: TRBV7-9
D: TRBD1
J: TRBJ2-5
CDR3: CASSLGDSQEGTQYF
DNA: TGTGCCAGCAGCTTAGGGGACAGCCAAGAAGGGACCCAGTACTTC

size: -
V: TRBV6-1
D: TRBD1
J: TRBJ2-4
CDR3: CASSEAGKSGTDKNIQYF
DNA: TGTGCCAGCAGTGAAGCGGGAAAATCCGGGACAGATAAAAACATTCAGTACTTC